This TCR beta chain was documented in a study of blood T cell repertoires in COVID-19. This CDR3 contains 18 residues. With V trimmed by 5 bases and J by 2 bases, 14 bases remained unmatched. The germline V gene encodes CDR1 SGHVS and CDR2 FNYEAQ. Only in-frame clones appear in the TCRdb table, and some are missing; sequencing was by immunoSEQ multiplex PCR. The data contain roughly 140,000 clones, 80% to 90% of them singletons. This clone was picked up one time. The sample taken for sequencing was peripheral blood. This TCR was sampled from a woman between 40 and 50 years old with acute or convalescent COVID-19. The chain recombines TRBV7-6 with TRBJ2-3, with 9 bases aligning to TRBD2. CDR3 bases: TGTGCCAGCAGCGCCTCCGGGACTAGCAACGCTTACACAGATACGCAGTATTTT. Translating gives CASSASGTSNAYTDTQYF.